The next 14 T cell receptor beta chains were all read from a single sample in a study of memory CD4+ T cells and cytomegalovirus serostatus. The data were produced by immunoSEQ multiplex PCR, yet TCRdb's version contains in-frame clones alone and is incomplete. The sample lists about 38,000 clones, approximately 79% seen once, with less than 5.5% in the top ten. Single viable CD3+CD4+CD8-CD45RO+ cells were sorted as the memory CD4+ T cells. The sample was memory CD4+ T cells from blood. Receptor source: an adult in good health and CMV-seropositive.

The chain carries TRBV4-2 and TRBJ2-7; D tentatively fits TRBD1 or TRBD2 (5 bases each). V dropped 0 bases and J dropped 4 bases, with 19 bases sitting between them. CDR1 and CDR2 (germline): LGHNA, YNFKEQ. The CDR3 contains 17 residues. CDR3 region: CASSQEDKAGSPYEQYF. The CDR3, as DNA: TGTGCCAGCAGCCAAGAAGATAAGGCAGGGAGCCCTTACGAGCAGTACTTC.

The J gene is TRBJ2-6, the V gene TRBV27, with D possibly matching TRBD2 (7 bases). Deletions cut 2 bases from V and 0 bases from J, with 17 bases between. CDR3 length: 19 amino acids. Germline V lookup: CDR1 MNHEY, CDR2 SMNVEV (reference sequence). The chain's CDR3 is CASSLQRDTLSSGANVLTF. CDR3 in DNA: TGTGCCAGCAGTTTACAGCGGGACACCCTTAGCTCTGGGGCCAACGTCCTGACTTTC. Complete variable domain (other parts from reference TRBV27 and TRBJ2-6): EAQVTQNPRYLITVTGKKLTVTCSQNMNHEYMSWYRQDPGLGLRQIYYSMNVEVTDKGDVPEGYKVSRKEKRNFPLILESPSPNQTSLYFCASSLQRDTLSSGANVLTFGAGSRLTVL.

CDR3 sequence reads: CASSRDVNYGYTF. The CDR3 coding sequence is TGCGCCAGCAGTAGGGACGTAAACTATGGCTACACCTTC. The chain links TRBV5-1 to TRBJ1-2; perhaps TRBD1 as D (5 bases). Deletions cut 5 bases from V and 2 bases from J, with 10 bases between. This CDR3 is 13 amino acids long. Germline V gives CDR1 SGHRS, CDR2 YFSETQ.

The genes are TRBV28 and TRBJ1-1, with D uncertain. V was clipped by 5 bases and J by 0 bases, with 10 bases between them. This CDR3 has 14 amino acids. The V gene's germline CDR1 is MDHEN and CDR2 SYDVKM. Here the CDR3 DNA reads TGTGCCAGCAGTCTACCCGTAGTGAACACTGAAGCTTTCTTT. Translating it yields CASSLPVVNTEAFF.

This sequence joins TRBV7-2 and TRBJ2-3; 7 nucleotides line up with TRBD1. CDR3 size: 14 residues. Germline V gives CDR1 SGHTA, CDR2 FQGNSA. The junction had 7 bases not matched to a gene; V was cut back by 9 bases and J by 1 base. The CDR3: CASRYRGRTDTQYF. For the CDR3, the DNA is TGTGCCAGTAGATACAGGGGCCGCACAGATACGCAGTATTTT.

This chain links TRBV7-9 with TRBJ2-3; weak D call: TRBD2 (6 bases). With 8 bases removed from V and 0 bases from J, the gap between germline ends came to 15 bases. Germline values: CDR1 SEHNR, CDR2 FQNEAQ (reference sequence). CDR3 size: 15 residues. The CDR3 DNA reads as TGTGCCAGCCGCGAGGTGGGGGGTAGCACAGATACGCAGTATTTT. Protein sequence: CASREVGGSTDTQYF.

The V call is TRBV19, the J call TRBJ2-5; D perhaps matches TRBD2 (7 bases). This CDR3 is 17 amino acids long. The germline V gene has CDR1 LNHDA and CDR2 SQIVND (reference sequence). Trimming pared 5 bases from V and 0 bases from J, leaving 19 bases between. CDR3 protein: CASSARGAGAYQETQYF. CDR3 in DNA: TGTGCCAGTAGTGCTAGGGGGGCGGGAGCTTACCAAGAGACCCAGTACTTC.

The chain has TRBV28 and TRBJ2-7, with 7 nucleotides matching TRBD1. V gave up 6 bases and J gave up 2 bases; unmatched junction bases: 10. Germline loops: CDR1 MDHEN, CDR2 SYDVKM. The CDR3 has 15 residues. CDR3 loop: CASSQTGPVPYEQYF. The DNA of the CDR3 is TGTGCCAGCAGCCAGACAGGGCCGGTTCCCTACGAGCAGTACTTC. Looking up the rest from reference TRBV28 and TRBJ2-7 gives the full variable domain: DVKVTQSSRYLVKRTGEKVFLECVQDMDHENMFWYRQDPGLGLRLIYFSYDVKMKEKGDIPEGYSVSREKKERFSLILESASTNQTSMYLCASSQTGPVPYEQYFGPGTRLTVT.

The CDR3 nucleotides are TGTGCCAGCAGTTGGGGTAGCAATCAGCCCCAGCATTTT. It translates to CASSWGSNQPQHF. V is TRBV28 and J is TRBJ1-5, with unresolved D. CDR3 length: 13 residues. The V gene's germline CDR1 is MDHEN and CDR2 SYDVKM. V was shortened by 4 bases and J by 0 bases, with 4 bases between the two germline ends.

V is TRBV7-9 and J is TRBJ2-5; D not resolved. V lost 2 bases to trimming and J lost 4 bases, with 5 bases between them. The CDR3 contains 12 residues. Germline lookup yields CDR1 SEHNR and CDR2 FQNEAQ (reference sequence). The CDR3 sequence: CASSLTLETQYF. The DNA for the CDR3 is TGTGCCAGCAGCTTAACCCTAGAGACCCAGTACTTC.

The rearrangement uses TRBV19 and TRBJ1-1; 10 nucleotides match TRBD1. From germline, CDR1 is LNHDA and CDR2 SQIVND (reference sequence). The CDR3 spans 15 residues. V lost 4 bases to trimming and J lost 4 bases; unmatched junction nucleotides: 6. The CDR3 DNA is TGTGCCAGTAGTAACCGGGACAGGGGAGCCACTGAAGCTTTCTTT. Translating gives CASSNRDRGATEAFF.

The chain combines TRBV2 with TRBJ2-3; D unresolved. The CDR3 contains 12 residues. The germline V gene has CDR1 SNHLY and CDR2 FYNNEI. The ends were cut back, 6 bases at V and 4 bases at J, with 8 bases in the middle. CDR3 sequence (DNA): TGTGCCAGCAGAGCGTTCGCAGATACGCAGTATTTT. Translation gives CASRAFADTQYF. The full variable domain, rest sourced from reference TRBV2 and TRBJ2-3, is EPEVTQTPSHQVTQMGQEVILRCVPISNHLYFYWYRQILGQKVEFLVSFYNNEISEKSEIFDDQFSVERPDGSNFTLKIRSTKLEDSAMYFCASRAFADTQYFGPGTRLTVL.

The chain carries TRBV7-2 and TRBJ1-2; 8 nucleotides match TRBD1. This CDR3 is built from 13 residues. Germline V gene data show CDR1 as SGHTA and CDR2 as FQGNSA. The V and J ends lost 5 bases and 4 bases, in that order; junction bases with no gene match: 3. CDR3 protein: CASSRGQGYGYTF. CDR3 in DNA: TGTGCCAGCAGCCGAGGACAGGGCTATGGCTACACCTTC.

This clone occurred a few times. This chain connects TRBV6-6 to TRBJ2-4, with 7 bases fitting TRBD1. Germline CDR1 MNHNY, CDR2 SVGAGI (reference sequence). CDR3 size: 13 residues. With V trimmed by 2 bases and J by 7 bases, 2 bases remained unmatched. The CDR3 loop reads CASSYPGQNIQYF. The CDR3 DNA reads TGTGCCAGCAGTTACCCGGGACAGAACATTCAGTACTTC.